The rows below give T cell receptor beta chains drawn from one sample of a study of blood T cell repertoires in COVID-19. This table comes from immunoSEQ multiplex PCR, and its TCRdb copy is limited to in-frame clones, with some not included. The profile covers roughly 300,000 clones, with 80% to 90% appearing a single time and 8% to 10% taken by the ten largest. What was sequenced was peripheral blood. The receptor set was obtained from a woman in her forties or fifties who had recovered from COVID-19. The CDR3 runs from the conserved cysteine through the conserved F or W. D genes are given only for firm matches. The size of a clone is reported for some rows only, either as once, few or many, or as a class for expanded clones.

V	D	J	size	CDR3	DNA
TRBV2	.	TRBJ1-2	.	CASTHTDLYGYTF	TGTGCCAGCACACACACAGACCTCTATGGCTACACCTTC
TRBV29-1	TRBD2	TRBJ2-2	.	CSGAGLAGALNTGELFF	TGCAGTGGGGCAGGACTAGCGGGGGCCCTGAACACCGGGGAGCTGTTTTTT
TRBV7-2	.	TRBJ1-4	.	CASSPNLREPNEKLFF	TGTGCCAGCAGCCCCAATCTCCGGGAACCCAATGAAAAACTGTTTTTT
TRBV14	.	TRBJ2-1	.	CASSRLLGEQFF	TGTGCCAGCAGTCGTCTACTCGGTGAGCAGTTCTTC
TRBV4-3	TRBD2	TRBJ2-1	.	CASSQEGSGSPDEQFF	TGCGCCAGCAGCCAAGAGGGTAGCGGGTCGCCCGATGAGCAGTTCTTC
TRBV6-2/TRBV6-3	TRBD2	TRBJ2-1	few	CASSPGTSGRHEQFF	TGTGCCAGCAGTCCCGGGACTAGCGGGAGACACGAGCAGTTCTTC
TRBV19	.	TRBJ2-1	.	CASSRAFSSYNEQFF	TGTGCCAGTAGTAGAGCCTTTAGCTCCTACAATGAGCAGTTCTTC
TRBV3-1/TRBV3-2	.	TRBJ2-7	.	CASSAKNPRPSYEQYF	TGTGCCAGCAGCGCCAAGAACCCCAGGCCTTCCTACGAGCAGTACTTC
TRBV27	.	TRBJ1-4	few	CASSLAGTNEKLFF	TGTGCCAGCAGTTTGGCAGGGACTAATGAAAAACTGTTTTTT
TRBV28	TRBD1	TRBJ2-5	.	CASRWDRGLEETQYF	TGTGCCAGCAGGTGGGACAGGGGATTAGAAGAGACCCAGTACTTC
TRBV9	TRBD1	TRBJ1-6	.	CASSVGGTGVGSPLHF	TGTGCCAGCAGCGTAGGGGGAACAGGGGTAGGATCACCCCTCCACTTT
TRBV5-8	.	TRBJ2-3	.	CASSLELLTDTQYF	TGTGCCAGCAGCTTGGAACTACTCACAGATACGCAGTATTTT
TRBV28	.	TRBJ1-3	.	CASSFVAHSPHFSGNTIYF	TGTGCCAGCAGTTTCGTCGCACACAGTCCACATTTCTCTGGAAACACCATATATTTT
TRBV6-5	.	TRBJ1-6	.	CASRRTYNSPLHF	TGTGCCAGCAGGCGAACCTATAATTCACCCCTCCACTTT
TRBV7-9	.	TRBJ2-6	.	CASSSRGSGANVLTF	TGTGCCAGCAGCTCCCGGGGGTCTGGGGCCAACGTCCTGACTTTC
TRBV28	.	TRBJ1-6	.	CASSPTGFNSPLHF	TGTGCCAGCAGCCCTACAGGGTTTAATTCACCCCTCCACTTT
TRBV30	.	TRBJ1-1	.	CALGQLMNTEAFF	TGTGCCTTGGGACAACTTATGAACACTGAAGCTTTCTTT
TRBV27	.	TRBJ2-3	.	CASSLGQVSTDTQYF	TGTGCCAGCAGTTTGGGGCAGGTCAGCACAGATACGCAGTATTTT
TRBV19	TRBD1	TRBJ2-2	.	CASRANPRGYTGELFF	TGTGCCAGCCGAGCAAACCCCAGGGGGTACACCGGGGAGCTGTTTTTT
TRBV3-1/TRBV3-2	.	TRBJ2-1	.	CASSLRGEGGGFF	TGTGCCAGCAGCCTCCGGGGAGAGGGCGGCGGGTTCTTC
TRBV5-1	TRBD1	TRBJ2-5	.	CASATGRRETQYF	TGCGCCAGCGCGACAGGGAGAAGAGAGACCCAGTACTTC
TRBV5-4	.	TRBJ2-4	.	CASSSREKLNIQYF	TGTGCCAGCAGCTCGAGGGAGAAACTAAACATTCAGTACTTC
TRBV7-9	.	TRBJ2-7	.	CASSYPRTYEQYF	TGTGCCAGCAGCTACCCGAGGACCTACGAGCAGTACTTC
TRBV5-1	.	TRBJ2-1	.	CASSLRAAEDNEQFF	TGCGCCAGCAGTCTCAGGGCGGCAGAAGACAATGAGCAGTTCTTC